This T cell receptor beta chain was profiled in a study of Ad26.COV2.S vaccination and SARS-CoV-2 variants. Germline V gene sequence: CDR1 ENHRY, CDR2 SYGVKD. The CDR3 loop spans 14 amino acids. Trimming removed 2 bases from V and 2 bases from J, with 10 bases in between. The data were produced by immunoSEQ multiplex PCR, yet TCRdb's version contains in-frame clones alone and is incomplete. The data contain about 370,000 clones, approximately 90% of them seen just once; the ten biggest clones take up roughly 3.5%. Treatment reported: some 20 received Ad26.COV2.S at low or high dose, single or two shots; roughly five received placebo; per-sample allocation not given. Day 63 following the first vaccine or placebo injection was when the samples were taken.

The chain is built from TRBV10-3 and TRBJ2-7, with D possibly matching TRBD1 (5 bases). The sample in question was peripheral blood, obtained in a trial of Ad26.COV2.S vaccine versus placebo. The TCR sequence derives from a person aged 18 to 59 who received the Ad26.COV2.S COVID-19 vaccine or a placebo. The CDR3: CAISEGQGTYEQYF. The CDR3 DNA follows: TGTGCCATCAGTGAGGGGCAGGGAACCTACGAGCAGTACTTC.